This TCR beta chain appears in the sequencing data of a study of shared clonotypes between healthy human individuals. The assay was immunoSEQ multiplex PCR, and TCRdb's table has in-frame clones only and misses some. The repertoire holds some 2,500,000 clones, with 85% to 95% as singletons. Comment on this clone: Its antigen is currently unknown.

The germline CDR1 and CDR2 sequences are MDHEN and SYDVKM. Trimming pared 5 bases from V and 4 bases from J, leaving 14 bases between. There are 14 residues in the CDR3. Study findings and constraints: Donors were few, which limited the genetic and exposure-history diversity represented.

This chain links TRBV28 with TRBJ1-2; the D is unclear. The clonotype comes from a man between 18 and 35 years old in good health. Some clones in this sample may be carry-over from other donors' samples. The sample comprised naive CD4+ T cells from PBMCs. The subset was: CD45RA+ positively selected. The DNA for the CDR3 is TGTGCCAGCAGTCGTTCGCGGATTTCCTATGGCTACACCTTC. Residues: CASSRSRISYGYTF.